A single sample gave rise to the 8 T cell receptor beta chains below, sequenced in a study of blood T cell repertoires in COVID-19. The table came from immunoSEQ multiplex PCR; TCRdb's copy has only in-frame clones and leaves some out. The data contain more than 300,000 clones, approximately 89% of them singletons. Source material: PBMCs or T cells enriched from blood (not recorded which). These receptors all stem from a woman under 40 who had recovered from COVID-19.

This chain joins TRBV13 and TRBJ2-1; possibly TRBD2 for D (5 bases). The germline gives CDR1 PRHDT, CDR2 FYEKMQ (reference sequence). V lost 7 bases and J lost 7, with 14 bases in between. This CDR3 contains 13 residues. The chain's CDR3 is CASTPEVSNEQFF. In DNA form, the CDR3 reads TGTGCCAGCACGCCGGAGGTATCAAATGAGCAGTTCTTC.

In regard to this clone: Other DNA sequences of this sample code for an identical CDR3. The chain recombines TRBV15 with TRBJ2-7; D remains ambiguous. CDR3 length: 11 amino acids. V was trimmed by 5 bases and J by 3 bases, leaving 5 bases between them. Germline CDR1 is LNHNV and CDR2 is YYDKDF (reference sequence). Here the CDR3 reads CATSSYYEQYF. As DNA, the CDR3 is TGTGCCACCAGCTCTTACTACGAGCAGTACTTC.

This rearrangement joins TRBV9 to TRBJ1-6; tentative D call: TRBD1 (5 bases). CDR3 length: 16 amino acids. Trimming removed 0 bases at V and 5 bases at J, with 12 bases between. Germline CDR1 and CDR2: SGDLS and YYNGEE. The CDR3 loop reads CASSVGATANNSPLHF. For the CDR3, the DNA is TGTGCCAGCAGCGTAGGAGCGACAGCAAATAATTCACCCCTCCACTTT.

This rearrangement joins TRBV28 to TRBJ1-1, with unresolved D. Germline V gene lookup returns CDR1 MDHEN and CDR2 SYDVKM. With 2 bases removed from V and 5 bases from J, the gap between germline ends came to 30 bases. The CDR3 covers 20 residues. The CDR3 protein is CASSLPLIRETWTLRTEAFF. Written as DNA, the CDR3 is TGTGCCAGCAGTTTACCCCTCATCCGGGAAACCTGGACCTTGAGGACTGAAGCTTTCTTT.

The CDR3 nucleotides read TGTGCCAGCGGACTAATCGGCTTACGTATGCAGGAAGCTTTCTTT. Translation: CASGLIGLRMQEAFF. The rearrangement joins TRBV11-2 to TRBJ1-1; D is undetermined. Trimming removed 8 bases from V and 8 bases from J, with 24 bases in between. Germline assignment: CDR1 SGHAT and CDR2 FQNNGV. The CDR3 runs to 15 residues.

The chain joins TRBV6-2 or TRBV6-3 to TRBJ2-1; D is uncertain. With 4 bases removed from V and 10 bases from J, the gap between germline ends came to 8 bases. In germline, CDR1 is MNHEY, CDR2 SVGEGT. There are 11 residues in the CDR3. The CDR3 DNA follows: TGTGCCAGCAGTTTAAGGAGAGAGCAGTTCTTC. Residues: CASSLRREQFF.

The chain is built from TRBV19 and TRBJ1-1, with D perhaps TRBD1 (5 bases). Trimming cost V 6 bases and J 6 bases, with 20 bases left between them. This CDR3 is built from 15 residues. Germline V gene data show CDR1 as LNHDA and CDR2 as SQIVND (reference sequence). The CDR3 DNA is TGTGCCAGTAGCTCAACTACAGACAGAGGCCCTGAAGCTTTCTTT. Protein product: CASSSTTDRGPEAFF.

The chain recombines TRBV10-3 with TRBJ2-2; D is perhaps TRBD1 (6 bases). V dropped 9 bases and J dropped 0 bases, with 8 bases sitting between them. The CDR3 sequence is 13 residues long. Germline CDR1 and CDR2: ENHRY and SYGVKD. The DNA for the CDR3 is TGTGCCATGACAGGACCGAACACCGGGGAGCTGTTTTTT. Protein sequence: CAMTGPNTGELFF.